This record covers a single T cell receptor (beta chain). Its antigen is unknown. Trimming shortened V by 1 base and J by 1 base, and 10 bases separated the two germline ends. The length of the CDR3 is 15 residues. Germline V gene lookup returns CDR1 MGHRA and CDR2 YSYEKL. The method was immunoSEQ multiplex PCR; TCRdb's version includes in-frame clones alone and lacks a portion of them. The sample shows roughly 80,000 clones, around 84% of them seen only once. The record originates from a study of OX40 agonist ivuxolimab in advanced cancers. As for the study in general: Anti-PD-1, anti-PD-L1 or anti-CTLA-4 therapy given earlier was allowed, and approximately 40% had some. Three patients got partial responses; one had hepatocellular carcinoma and two had cutaneous melanoma. Study outcomes and limitations: Fewer expanded clones were found on average in CD4+ than in CD8+ T cells. Blood T cells, both CD4+ and CD8+, expanded clonally by week 6 at 0.1 to 3.0 mg/kg.

The chain carries TRBV4-1 and TRBJ1-1; D is ambiguous. This receptor was obtained from an adult with an advanced solid tumor such as melanoma, head and neck, liver or kidney cancer. The starting material was CD4+ or CD8+ T cells sorted from blood, obtained in a trial of the OX40 agonist ivuxolimab. CDR3 loop: CASSQGRSENTEAFF. CDR3 nucleotides: TGCGCCAGCAGCCAAGGGAGGTCGGAGAACACTGAAGCTTTCTTT.